A selection of T cell receptor beta chains follows, all from one sample in a study of blood T cells in healthy people across ages. Using its own MiXCR run on the 5' RACE reads, TCRdb lists one record per CDR3 protein. The profile shows hundreds of thousands of distinct CDR3 sequences, approximately 40% of them singletons. Source material: blood. Receptors were obtained from a man older than 75 in good health. The CDR3 runs from the conserved cysteine through the conserved F or W. A D gene is named only where the DNA matches it firmly. Some rows mark clone size as missing; the rest say once, few, many or name a class of expanded clone.

d_gene,abundance,v_gene,j_gene,CDR3aa,CDR3nt
NA,NA,TRBV20-1,TRBJ2-5,CSARAQGYNEQYF,TGCAGTGCTAGAGCCCAGGGATACAATGAGCAGTACTTC
TRBD2,NA,TRBV7-2,TRBJ2-1,CASSFKASGGYNEQFF,TGTGCCAGCAGCTTTAAGGCTAGCGGGGGATACAATGAGCAGTTCTTC
TRBD2,NA,TRBV6-4,TRBJ2-3,CASSDQTSGGPQYF,TGTGCCAGCAGTGACCAGACTAGCGGGGGGCCGCAGTATTTT
TRBD1,NA,TRBV7-2,TRBJ2-5,CASSATGAKETQYF,TGTGCCAGCAGCGCGACAGGGGCGAAAGAGACCCAGTACTTC
NA,once,TRBV4-1,TRBJ1-2,CASSQGSRGVYGYTF,TGCGCCAGCAGCCAAGGGTCACGAGGGGTATATGGCTACACCTTC
NA,NA,TRBV6-5,TRBJ2-4,CASSSPGELAKNIQYF,TGTGCCAGCAGTTCCCCCGGAGAGCTAGCCAAAAACATTCAGTACTTC
NA,few,TRBV21-1,TRBJ2-6,CASGRVGGANVLTF,TGTGCCAGCGGCCGTGTCGGAGGGGCCAACGTCCTGACTTTC
TRBD2,NA,TRBV24-1,TRBJ2-1,CATSDLLAGDVNEQFF,TGTGCCACCAGTGATTTATTAGCGGGAGACGTTAATGAGCAGTTCTTC
TRBD2,NA,TRBV9,TRBJ2-1,CASSVGGRGLAGVEQFF,TGTGCCAGCAGCGTAGGTGGGAGAGGACTAGCGGGAGTTGAGCAGTTCTTC
NA,NA,TRBV28,TRBJ2-1,CASSPAGWGYNEQFF,TGTGCCAGCAGTCCCGCTGGATGGGGTTACAATGAGCAGTTCTTC
NA,NA,TRBV7-2,TRBJ2-1,CASSFPFRSRSSYNEQFF,TGTGCCAGCAGCTTCCCCTTCCGGAGCAGGAGCTCCTACAATGAGCAGTTCTTC
NA,few,TRBV4-2,TRBJ2-3,CASSQGRGQGTDTQYF,TGTGCCAGCAGCCAAGGGCGGGGGCAGGGAACAGATACGCAGTATTTT
NA,few,TRBV7-2,TRBJ1-1,CASSLYVGTEAFF,TGTGCCAGCAGCTTATATGTGGGGACTGAAGCTTTCTTT
NA,NA,TRBV3-1,TRBJ2-3,CASSQEGVADTQYF,TGTGCCAGCAGCCAAGAAGGGGTGGCAGATACGCAGTATTTT
NA,NA,TRBV20-1,TRBJ2-6,CSASSSGANVLTF,TGCAGTGCTAGTAGTTCTGGGGCCAACGTCCTGACTTTC
NA,NA,TRBV6-2/TRBV6-3,TRBJ2-5,CASSYLRPGPDKETQYF,TGTGCCAGCAGTTACTTACGCCCTGGCCCAGATAAAGAGACCCAGTACTTC
TRBD2,NA,TRBV10-1,TRBJ2-7,CASSESGQREAAYEQYF,TGCGCCAGCAGTGAGTCGGGGCAGCGGGAGGCGGCCTACGAGCAGTACTTC
NA,many,TRBV29-1,TRBJ2-1,CSPGLVGAYNEQFF,TGCAGCCCTGGGTTGGTAGGGGCCTACAATGAGCAGTTCTTC
TRBD2,NA,TRBV9,TRBJ2-3,CASSVGAGEGTETQYF,TGTGCCAGCAGCGTAGGAGCGGGAGAGGGCACAGAGACGCAGTATTTT
NA,NA,TRBV6-4,TRBJ1-1,CASSHDLGTEAFF,TGTGCCAGCAGTCACGATCTGGGCACTGAAGCTTTCTTT
NA,few,TRBV20-1,TRBJ2-3,CSAAPGRGTDTQYF,TGCAGTGCTGCCCCGGGACGGGGCACAGATACGCAGTATTTT
NA,NA,TRBV9,TRBJ2-3,CASSVRTQGDTQYF,TGTGCCAGCAGCGTCCGGACACAGGGAGATACGCAGTATTTT
NA,few,TRBV6-1,TRBJ2-6,CASSVAMASGANVLTF,TGTGCCAGCAGTGTAGCGATGGCGTCTGGGGCCAACGTCCTGACTTTC
NA,once,TRBV14,TRBJ2-4,CASSQDPAVAKNIQYF,TGTGCCAGCAGCCAAGATCCAGCGGTAGCCAAAAACATTCAGTACTTC
TRBD2,NA,TRBV7-2,TRBJ2-7,CASSQRTSYSGEQYF,TGTGCCAGCAGCCAAAGGACTAGCTACTCGGGCGAGCAGTACTTC
NA,few,TRBV6-2/TRBV6-3,TRBJ2-3,CASGFRDTQYF,TGTGCCAGCGGCTTTCGAGATACGCAGTATTTT
TRBD1,NA,TRBV27,TRBJ2-1,CASGRWTGDNEQFF,TGTGCCAGCGGTCGGTGGACAGGGGACAATGAGCAGTTCTTC
TRBD1,few,TRBV28,TRBJ2-1,CASSPPDRVRNEQFF,TGTGCCAGCAGTCCCCCGGACAGGGTGAGGAATGAGCAGTTCTTC
TRBD1,NA,TRBV20-1,TRBJ2-1,CSARGDRDQEFF,TGCAGTGCTAGAGGGGACAGGGATCAGGAGTTCTTC
TRBD1,NA,TRBV4-3,TRBJ2-6,CASSHEGGPGSGANVLTF,TGCGCCAGCAGCCACGAAGGGGGCCCCGGCTCTGGGGCCAACGTCCTGACTTTC
NA,few,TRBV7-2,TRBJ2-1,CASSLGRRQDEQFF,TGTGCCAGCAGCTTAGGGCGTCGGCAGGATGAGCAGTTCTTC
NA,NA,TRBV6-5,TRBJ1-5,CASSYSTQGGQPQHF,TGTGCCAGCAGTTACTCGACGCAGGGCGGTCAGCCCCAGCATTTT
NA,NA,TRBV20-1,TRBJ1-2,CSAKEGNRIPGGYTF,TGCAGTGCTAAAGAGGGTAACCGGATCCCGGGCGGCTACACCTTC